This T cell receptor beta chain was retrieved from a study of blood T cell repertoires in COVID-19. Whole-study context: T cells, B-cell-depleted T cells, or PBMCs supplied cDNA or gDNA.

Authors' data handling: For nucleated cells, counts were estimated from reference gene primer amplification. The repertoire was sequenced with immunoSEQ multiplex PCR; TCRdb's copy has only in-frame clones and lacks some. D and trimming were read from the DNA, whereas the V and J calls and clone size are those reported in that table. The table shows around 240,000 clones, with roughly 86% occurring only once. Participant ages covered about 18 to 95 years across 25 or so US areas. Participants' own reports of clinical history determined their cohort assignment. The CDR3 contains 12 residues. CDR1 and CDR2 from the germline V gene are LNHDA and SQIVND (reference sequence). The V gene lost 6 bases and the J gene lost 4 bases, with 9 bases spanning the gap.

Sequencing used PBMCs or T cells enriched from blood (not recorded which). The chain is built from TRBV19 and TRBJ1-2; D perhaps matches TRBD1 (5 bases). This TCR derives from a woman between 45 and 60 years old who had recovered from COVID-19. CDR3 coding DNA: TGTGCCAGTAGCGAGGGACTCTATGGCTACACCTTC. It encodes CASSEGLYGYTF.